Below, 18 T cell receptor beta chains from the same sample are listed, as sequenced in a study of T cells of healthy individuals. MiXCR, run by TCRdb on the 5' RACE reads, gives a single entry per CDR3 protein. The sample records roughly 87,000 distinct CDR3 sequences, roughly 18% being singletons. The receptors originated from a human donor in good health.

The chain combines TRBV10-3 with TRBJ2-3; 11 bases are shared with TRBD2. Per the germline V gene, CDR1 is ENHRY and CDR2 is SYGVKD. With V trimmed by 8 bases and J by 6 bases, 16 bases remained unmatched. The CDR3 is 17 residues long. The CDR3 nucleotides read TGTGCCATCGCACGGTCGGTAGCGGGAGGGGGTAAGGATACGCAGTATTTT. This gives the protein CAIARSVAGGGKDTQYF.

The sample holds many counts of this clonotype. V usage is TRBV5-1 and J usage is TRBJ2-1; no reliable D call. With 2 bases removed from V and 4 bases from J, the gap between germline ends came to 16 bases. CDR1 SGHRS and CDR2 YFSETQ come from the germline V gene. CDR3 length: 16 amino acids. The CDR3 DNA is TGCGCCAGCAGCTTACGTCGGGTAGGGAATTACAATGAGCAGTTCTTC. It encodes CASSLRRVGNYNEQFF. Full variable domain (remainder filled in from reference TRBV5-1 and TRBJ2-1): KAGVTQTPRYLIKTRGQQVTLSCSPISGHRSVSWYQQTPGQGLQFLFEYFSETQRNKGNFPGRFSGRQFSNSRSEMNVSTLELGDSALYLCASSLRRVGNYNEQFFGPGTRLTVL.

CDR3 loop: CASSSTSFYEQYF. CDR3 DNA: TGTGCCAGCAGCTCGACTAGTTTCTACGAGCAGTACTTC. This chain links TRBV7-8 with TRBJ2-7; the D gene is possibly TRBD2 (6 bases). Trimming removed 4 bases at V and 3 bases at J, with 10 bases between. The CDR3 runs 13 residues. CDR1 is SGHVS, CDR2 FQNEAQ, per germline.

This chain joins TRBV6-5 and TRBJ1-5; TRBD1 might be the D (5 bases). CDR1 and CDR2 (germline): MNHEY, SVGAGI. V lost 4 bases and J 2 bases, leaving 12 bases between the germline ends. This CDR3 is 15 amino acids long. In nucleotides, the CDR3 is TGTGCCAGCAGTTCCACTCGGGACGGCAATCAGCCCCAGCATTTT. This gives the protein CASSSTRDGNQPQHF.

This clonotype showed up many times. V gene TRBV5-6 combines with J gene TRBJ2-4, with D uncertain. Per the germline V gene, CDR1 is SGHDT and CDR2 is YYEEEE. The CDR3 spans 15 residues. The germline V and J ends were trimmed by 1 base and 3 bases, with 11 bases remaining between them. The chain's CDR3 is CASSLYGVVKNIQYF. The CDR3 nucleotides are TGTGCCAGCAGCTTGTACGGCGTGGTCAAAAACATTCAGTACTTC.

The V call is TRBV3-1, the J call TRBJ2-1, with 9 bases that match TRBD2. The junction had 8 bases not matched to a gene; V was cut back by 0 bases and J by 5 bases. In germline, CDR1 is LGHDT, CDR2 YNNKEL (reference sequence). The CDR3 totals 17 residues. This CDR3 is CASSQEKLAGVDNEQFF. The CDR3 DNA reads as TGTGCCAGCAGCCAAGAAAAACTAGCGGGTGTTGACAATGAGCAGTTCTTC.

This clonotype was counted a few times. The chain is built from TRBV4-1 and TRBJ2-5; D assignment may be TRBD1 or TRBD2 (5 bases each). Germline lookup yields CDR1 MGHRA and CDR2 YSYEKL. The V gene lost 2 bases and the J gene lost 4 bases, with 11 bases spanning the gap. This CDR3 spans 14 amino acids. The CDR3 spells CASSQLFGGETQYF. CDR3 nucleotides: TGCGCCAGCAGCCAACTCTTTGGGGGAGAGACCCAGTACTTC.

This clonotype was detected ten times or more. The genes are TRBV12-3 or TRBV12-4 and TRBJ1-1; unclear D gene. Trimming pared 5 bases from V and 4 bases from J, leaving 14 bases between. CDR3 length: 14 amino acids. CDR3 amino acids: CASSGLLLRTEAFF. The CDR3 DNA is TGTGCCAGCAGTGGGCTTTTACTCCGCACTGAAGCTTTCTTT.

The CDR3 DNA reads as TGTGCCAGCAGCTCTGGGGGGTACAATTCACCCCTCCACTTT. It codes for CASSSGGYNSPLHF. The rearrangement joins TRBV7-3 to TRBJ1-6, with a tentative D call TRBD1 (5 bases). The CDR3 has 14 residues. Trimming left V 4 bases short and J 7 bases short, with 11 bases between. Per the germline V gene, CDR1 is SGHTA and CDR2 is FQGTGA.

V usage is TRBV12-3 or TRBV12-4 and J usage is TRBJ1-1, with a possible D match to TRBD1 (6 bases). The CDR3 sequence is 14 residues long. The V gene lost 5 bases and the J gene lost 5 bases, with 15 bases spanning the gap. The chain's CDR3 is CASSRDSGVTEAFF. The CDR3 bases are TGTGCCAGCAGTAGGGACTCAGGGGTTACTGAAGCTTTCTTT.

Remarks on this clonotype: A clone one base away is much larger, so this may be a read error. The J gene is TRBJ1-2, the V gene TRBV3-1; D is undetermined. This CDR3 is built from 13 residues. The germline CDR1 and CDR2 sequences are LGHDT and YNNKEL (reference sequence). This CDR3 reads CASSQLQVGGYNF. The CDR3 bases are TGTGCCAGCAGCCAACTGCAGGTCGGCGGCTACAACTTC.

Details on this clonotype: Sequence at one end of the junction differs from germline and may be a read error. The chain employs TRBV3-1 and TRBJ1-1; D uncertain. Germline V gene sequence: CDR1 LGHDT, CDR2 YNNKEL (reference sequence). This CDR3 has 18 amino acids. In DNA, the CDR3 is TGTGCCAGCAGCCAAGATAGATTAGGGTTCGACGGGAACGCTGAAGCTTTCTTT. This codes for CASSQDRLGFDGNAEAFF.

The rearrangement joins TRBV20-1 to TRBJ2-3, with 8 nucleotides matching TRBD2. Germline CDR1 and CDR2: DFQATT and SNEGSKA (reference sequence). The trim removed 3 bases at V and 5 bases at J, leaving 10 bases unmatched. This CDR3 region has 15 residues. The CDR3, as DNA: TGCAGTGCTAGTTCGGGGGGGGCCGGTGGAGATACGCAGTATTTT. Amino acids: CSASSGGAGGDTQYF.

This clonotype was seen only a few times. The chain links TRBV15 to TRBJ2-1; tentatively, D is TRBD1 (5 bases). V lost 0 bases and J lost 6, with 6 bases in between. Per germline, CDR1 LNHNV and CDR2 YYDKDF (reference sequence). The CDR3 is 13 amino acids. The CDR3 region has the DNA TGTGCCACCAGCAGAGAAGGGGCCAATGAGCAGTTCTTC. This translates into CATSREGANEQFF.

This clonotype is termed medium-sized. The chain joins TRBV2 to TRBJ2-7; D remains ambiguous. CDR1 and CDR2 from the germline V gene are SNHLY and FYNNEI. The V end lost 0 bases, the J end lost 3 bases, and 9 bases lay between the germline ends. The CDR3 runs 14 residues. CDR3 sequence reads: CASSEASPIYEQYF. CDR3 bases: TGTGCCAGCAGTGAAGCTAGCCCGATCTACGAGCAGTACTTC. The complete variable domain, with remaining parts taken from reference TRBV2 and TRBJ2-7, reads EPEVTQTPSHQVTQMGQEVILRCVPISNHLYFYWYRQILGQKVEFLVSFYNNEISEKSEIFDDQFSVERPDGSNFTLKIRSTKLEDSAMYFCASSEASPIYEQYFGPGTRLTVT.

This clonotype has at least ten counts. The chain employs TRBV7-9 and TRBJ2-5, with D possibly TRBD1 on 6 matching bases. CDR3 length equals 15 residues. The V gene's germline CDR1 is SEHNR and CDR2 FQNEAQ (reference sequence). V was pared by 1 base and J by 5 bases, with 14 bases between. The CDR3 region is CASSLESKTGETQYF. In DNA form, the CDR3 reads TGTGCCAGCAGCTTAGAAAGTAAAACAGGGGAGACCCAGTACTTC.

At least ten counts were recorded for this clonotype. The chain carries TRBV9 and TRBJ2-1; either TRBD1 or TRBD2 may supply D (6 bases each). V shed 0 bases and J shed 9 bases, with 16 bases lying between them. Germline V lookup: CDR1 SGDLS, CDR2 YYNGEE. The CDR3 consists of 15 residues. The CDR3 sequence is CASSVGGLGGTEQFF. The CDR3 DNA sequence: TGTGCCAGCAGCGTAGGAGGGCTAGGGGGGACTGAGCAGTTCTTC.

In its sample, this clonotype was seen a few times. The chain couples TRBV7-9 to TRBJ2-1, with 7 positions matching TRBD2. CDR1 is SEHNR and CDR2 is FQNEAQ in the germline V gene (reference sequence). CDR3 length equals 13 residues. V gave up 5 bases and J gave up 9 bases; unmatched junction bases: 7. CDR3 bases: TGTGCCAGCAGCCAGGGAGGGCCCGGTGAGCAGTTCTTC. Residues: CASSQGGPGEQFF.